This T cell receptor beta chain was profiled in a study of blood T cell repertoires in COVID-19. This clone showed up just once. Additional DNA sequences in this sample encode the identical CDR3. The ends lost 4 bases at V and 0 bases at J; junction bases unmatched: 2. The CDR3 sequence is 16 residues long. Germline CDR1 LGHDT, CDR2 YNNKEL (reference sequence). One Seattle source followed patients from active infection through their disease course. As originally analysed: Reference gene primer amplification gave estimated nucleated cell counts. Sequencing used immunoSEQ multiplex PCR; TCRdb keeps in-frame clones, though not all of them. That table furnishes V, J and clone size, whereas the DNA furnished D and trimming. Among roughly 170,000 clones listed, 75% to 85% were seen once.

The chain recombines TRBV3-1 (or the pseudogene TRBV3-2) with TRBJ2-3; 12 positions match TRBD2. This TCR was sampled from a woman aged 60-70 years with COVID-19, enrolled during active disease. The specimen sequenced was peripheral blood. The CDR3, as DNA: TGTGCCAGCAGCCCCCTAGCGGGGGGGAGCACAGATACGCAGTATTTT. Translating it yields CASSPLAGGSTDTQYF.